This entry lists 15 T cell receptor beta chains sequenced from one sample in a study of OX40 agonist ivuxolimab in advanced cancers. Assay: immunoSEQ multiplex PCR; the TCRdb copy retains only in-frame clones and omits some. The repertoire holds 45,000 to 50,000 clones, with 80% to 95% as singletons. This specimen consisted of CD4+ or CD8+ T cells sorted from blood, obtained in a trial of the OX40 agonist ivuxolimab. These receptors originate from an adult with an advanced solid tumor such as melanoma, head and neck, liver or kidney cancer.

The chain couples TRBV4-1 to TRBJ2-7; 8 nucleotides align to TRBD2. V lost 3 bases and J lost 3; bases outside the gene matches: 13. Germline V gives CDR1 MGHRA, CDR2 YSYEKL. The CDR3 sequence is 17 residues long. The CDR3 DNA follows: TGCGCCAGCAGCCAGTCTAGCGGGCCCGGGACCCACTACGAGCAGTACTTC. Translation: CASSQSSGPGTHYEQYF.

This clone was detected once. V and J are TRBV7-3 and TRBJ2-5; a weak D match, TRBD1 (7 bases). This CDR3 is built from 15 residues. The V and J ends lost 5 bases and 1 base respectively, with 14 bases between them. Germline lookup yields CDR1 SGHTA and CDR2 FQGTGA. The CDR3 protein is CASSLGGQLQETQYF. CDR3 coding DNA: TGTGCCAGCAGCCTGGGGGGACAGCTCCAAGAGACCCAGTACTTC. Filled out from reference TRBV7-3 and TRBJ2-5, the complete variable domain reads GAGVSQTPSNKVTEKGKYVELRCDPISGHTALYWYRQSLGQGPEFLIYFQGTGAADDSGLPNDRFFAVRPEGSVSTLKIQRTERGDSAVYLCASSLGGQLQETQYFGPGTRLLVL.

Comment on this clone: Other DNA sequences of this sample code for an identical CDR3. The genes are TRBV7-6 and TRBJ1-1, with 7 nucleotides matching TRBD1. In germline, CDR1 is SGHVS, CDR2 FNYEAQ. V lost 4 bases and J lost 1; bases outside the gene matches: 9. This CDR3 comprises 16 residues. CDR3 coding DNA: TGTGCCAGCAGCTCCTCAGGACAGGACCCGAACACTGAAGCTTTCTTT. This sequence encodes CASSSSGQDPNTEAFF.

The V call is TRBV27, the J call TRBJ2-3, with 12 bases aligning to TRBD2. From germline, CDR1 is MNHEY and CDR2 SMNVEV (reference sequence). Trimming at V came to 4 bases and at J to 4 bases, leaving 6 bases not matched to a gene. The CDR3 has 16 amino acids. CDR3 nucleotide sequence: TGTGCCAGCAGTTCACTAGCGGGGGGCGTGTCAGATACGCAGTATTTT. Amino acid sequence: CASSSLAGGVSDTQYF.

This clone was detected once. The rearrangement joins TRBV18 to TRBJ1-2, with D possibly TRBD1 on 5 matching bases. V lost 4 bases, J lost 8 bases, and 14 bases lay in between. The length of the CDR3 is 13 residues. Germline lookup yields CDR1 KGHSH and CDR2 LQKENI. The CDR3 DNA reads TGTGCCAGCTCACAAACAGGCCCGGAGGGCTACACCTTC. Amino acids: CASSQTGPEGYTF.

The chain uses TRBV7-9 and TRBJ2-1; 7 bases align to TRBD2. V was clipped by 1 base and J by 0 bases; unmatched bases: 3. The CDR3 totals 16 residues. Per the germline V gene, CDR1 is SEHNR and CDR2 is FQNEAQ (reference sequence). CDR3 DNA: TGTGCCAGCAGCTTAGTAACGGGGGGCTCCTACAATGAGCAGTTCTTC. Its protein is CASSLVTGGSYNEQFF.

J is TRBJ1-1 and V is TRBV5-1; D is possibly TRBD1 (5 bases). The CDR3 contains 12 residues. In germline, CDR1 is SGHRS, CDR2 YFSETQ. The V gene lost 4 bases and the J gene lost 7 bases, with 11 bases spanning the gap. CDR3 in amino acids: CASSLTGGEAFF. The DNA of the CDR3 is TGCGCCAGCAGCCTAACAGGCGGTGAAGCTTTCTTT.

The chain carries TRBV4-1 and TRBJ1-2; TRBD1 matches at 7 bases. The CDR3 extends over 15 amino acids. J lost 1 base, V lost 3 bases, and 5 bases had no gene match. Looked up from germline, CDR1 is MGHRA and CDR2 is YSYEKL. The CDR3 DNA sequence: TGCGCCAGCAGCCAGACAGGGACTGTTAACTATGGCTACACCTTC. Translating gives CASSQTGTVNYGYTF.

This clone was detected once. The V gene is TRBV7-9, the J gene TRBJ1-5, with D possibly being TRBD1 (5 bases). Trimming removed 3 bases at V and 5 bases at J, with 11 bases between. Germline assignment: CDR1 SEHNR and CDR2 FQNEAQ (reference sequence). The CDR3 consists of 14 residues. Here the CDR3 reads CASSFAGSHQPQHF. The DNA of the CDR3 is TGTGCCAGCAGCTTTGCAGGGAGCCATCAGCCCCAGCATTTT. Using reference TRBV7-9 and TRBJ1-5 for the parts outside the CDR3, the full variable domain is DTGVSQNPRHKITKRGQNVTFRCDPISEHNRLYWYRQTLGQGPEFLTYFQNEAQLEKSRLLSDRFSAERPKGSFSTLEIQRTEQGDSAMYLCASSFAGSHQPQHFGDGTRLSIL.

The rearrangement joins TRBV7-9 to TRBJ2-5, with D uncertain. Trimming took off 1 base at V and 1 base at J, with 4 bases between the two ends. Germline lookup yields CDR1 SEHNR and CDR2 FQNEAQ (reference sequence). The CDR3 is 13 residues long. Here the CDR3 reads CASSLGSQETQYF. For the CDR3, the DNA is TGTGCCAGCAGCTTAGGTAGCCAAGAGACCCAGTACTTC.

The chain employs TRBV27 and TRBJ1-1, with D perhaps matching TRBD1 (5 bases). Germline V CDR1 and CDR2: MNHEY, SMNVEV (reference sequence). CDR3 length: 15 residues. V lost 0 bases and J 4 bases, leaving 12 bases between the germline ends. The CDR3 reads CASSLSGGLRTEAFF. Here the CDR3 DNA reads TGTGCCAGCAGTTTATCGGGGGGATTGCGCACTGAAGCTTTCTTT.

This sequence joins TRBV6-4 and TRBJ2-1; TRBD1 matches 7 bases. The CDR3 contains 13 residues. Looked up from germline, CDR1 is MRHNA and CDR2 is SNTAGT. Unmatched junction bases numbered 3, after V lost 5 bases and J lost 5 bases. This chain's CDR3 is CASSFGTDNEQFF. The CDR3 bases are TGTGCCAGCAGTTTTGGGACAGACAATGAGCAGTTCTTC.

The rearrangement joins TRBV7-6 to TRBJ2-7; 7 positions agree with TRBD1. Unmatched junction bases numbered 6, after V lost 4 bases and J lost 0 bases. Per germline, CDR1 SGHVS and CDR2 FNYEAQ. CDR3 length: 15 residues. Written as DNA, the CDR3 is TGTGCCAGCAGCTCCGGGACAGACTTCTCCTACGAGCAGTACGTC. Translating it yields CASSSGTDFSYEQYV.

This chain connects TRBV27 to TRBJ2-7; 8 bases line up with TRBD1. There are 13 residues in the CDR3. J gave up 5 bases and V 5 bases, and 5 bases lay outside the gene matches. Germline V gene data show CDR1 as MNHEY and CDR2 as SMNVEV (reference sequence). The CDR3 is CASSPKTGDEQYF. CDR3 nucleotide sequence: TGTGCCAGCAGTCCTAAGACAGGGGACGAGCAGTACTTC.

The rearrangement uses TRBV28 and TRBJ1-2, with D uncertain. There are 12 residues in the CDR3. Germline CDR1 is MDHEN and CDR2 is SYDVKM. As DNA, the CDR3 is TGTGCAGCCGGCGGTGAGCCCTATGGCTACACCTTC. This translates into CAAGGEPYGYTF.